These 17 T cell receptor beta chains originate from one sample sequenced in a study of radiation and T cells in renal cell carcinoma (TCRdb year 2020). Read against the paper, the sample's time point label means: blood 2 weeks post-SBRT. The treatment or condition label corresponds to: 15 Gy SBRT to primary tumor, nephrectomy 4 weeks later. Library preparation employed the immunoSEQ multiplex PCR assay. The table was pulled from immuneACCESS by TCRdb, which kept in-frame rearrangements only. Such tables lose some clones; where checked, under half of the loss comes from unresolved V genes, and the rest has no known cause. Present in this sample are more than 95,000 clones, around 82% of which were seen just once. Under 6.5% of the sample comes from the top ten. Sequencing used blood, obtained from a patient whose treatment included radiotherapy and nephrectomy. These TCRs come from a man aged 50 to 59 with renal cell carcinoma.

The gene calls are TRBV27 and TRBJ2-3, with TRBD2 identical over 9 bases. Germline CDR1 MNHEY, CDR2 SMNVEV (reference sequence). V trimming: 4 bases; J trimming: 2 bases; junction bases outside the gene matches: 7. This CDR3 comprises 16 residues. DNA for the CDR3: TGTGCCAGCAGTTCCCTTCTAGCGGGATACACAGATACGCAGTATTTT. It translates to CASSSLLAGYTDTQYF.

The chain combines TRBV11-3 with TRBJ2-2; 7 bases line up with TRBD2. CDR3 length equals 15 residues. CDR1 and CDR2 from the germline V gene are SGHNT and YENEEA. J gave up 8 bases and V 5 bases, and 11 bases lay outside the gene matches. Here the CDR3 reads CASSVRTSLEGELFF. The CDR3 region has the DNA TGTGCCAGCAGCGTCAGGACTAGTTTAGAGGGGGAGCTGTTTTTT.

In nucleotides, the CDR3 is TGTGCCAGCAGTCGGGACCCGAGCTCCTACAATGAGCAGTTCTTC. Translating it yields CASSRDPSSYNEQFF. The rearrangement uses TRBV6-1 and TRBJ2-1, with D tentatively TRBD1 or TRBD2 (5 bases each). Trimming took 5 bases from V and 0 from J, leaving 11 bases between them. The CDR3 runs to 15 residues. The germline V gene encodes CDR1 MNHNS and CDR2 SASEGT.

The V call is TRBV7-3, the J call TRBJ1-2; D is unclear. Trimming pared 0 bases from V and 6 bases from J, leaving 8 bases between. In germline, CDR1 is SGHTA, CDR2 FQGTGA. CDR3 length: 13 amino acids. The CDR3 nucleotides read TGTGCCAGCAGCTTAACTGGAGGGAATGGCTACACCTTC. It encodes CASSLTGGNGYTF.

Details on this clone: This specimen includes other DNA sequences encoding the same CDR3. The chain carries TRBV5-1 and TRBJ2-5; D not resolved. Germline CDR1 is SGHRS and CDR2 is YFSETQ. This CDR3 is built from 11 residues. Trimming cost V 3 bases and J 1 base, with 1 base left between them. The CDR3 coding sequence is TGCGCCAGCAGCTCCCAAGAGACCCAGTACTTC. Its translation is CASSSQETQYF.

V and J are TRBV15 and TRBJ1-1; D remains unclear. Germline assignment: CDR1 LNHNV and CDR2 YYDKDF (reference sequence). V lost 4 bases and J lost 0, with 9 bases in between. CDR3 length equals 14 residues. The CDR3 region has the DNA TGTGCCACCAGCACGTATCGGATGAACACTGAAGCTTTCTTT. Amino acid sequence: CATSTYRMNTEAFF.

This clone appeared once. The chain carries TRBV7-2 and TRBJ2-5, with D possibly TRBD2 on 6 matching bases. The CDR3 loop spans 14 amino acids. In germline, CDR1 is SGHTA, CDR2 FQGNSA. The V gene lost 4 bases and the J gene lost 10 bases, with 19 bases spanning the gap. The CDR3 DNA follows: TGTGCCAGCAGCTCCAATCGGCGGGGATTTATCCAGTACTTC. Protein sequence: CASSSNRRGFIQYF.

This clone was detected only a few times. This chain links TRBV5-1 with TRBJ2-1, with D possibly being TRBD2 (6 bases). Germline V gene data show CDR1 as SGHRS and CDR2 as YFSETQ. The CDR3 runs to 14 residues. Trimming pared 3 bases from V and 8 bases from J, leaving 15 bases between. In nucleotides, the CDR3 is TGCGCCAGCAGCTATAGCGGACAAGGGGATGAGCAGTTCTTC. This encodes CASSYSGQGDEQFF.

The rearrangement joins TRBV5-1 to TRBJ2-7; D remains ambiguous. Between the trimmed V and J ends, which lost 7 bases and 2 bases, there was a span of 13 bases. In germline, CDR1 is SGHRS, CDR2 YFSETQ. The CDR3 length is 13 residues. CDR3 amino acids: CASAGPSTYEQYF. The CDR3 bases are TGCGCCAGCGCAGGTCCCTCAACCTACGAGCAGTACTTC. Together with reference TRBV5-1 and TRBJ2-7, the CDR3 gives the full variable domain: KAGVTQTPRYLIKTRGQQVTLSCSPISGHRSVSWYQQTPGQGLQFLFEYFSETQRNKGNFPGRFSGRQFSNSRSEMNVSTLELGDSALYLCASAGPSTYEQYFGPGTRLTVT.

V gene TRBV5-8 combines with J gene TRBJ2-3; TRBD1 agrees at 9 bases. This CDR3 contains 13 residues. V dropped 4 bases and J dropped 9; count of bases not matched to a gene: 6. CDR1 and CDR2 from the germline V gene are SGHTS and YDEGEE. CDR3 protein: CASSTTGGGTQYF. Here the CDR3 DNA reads TGTGCCAGCAGCACAACAGGGGGCGGGACGCAGTATTTT.

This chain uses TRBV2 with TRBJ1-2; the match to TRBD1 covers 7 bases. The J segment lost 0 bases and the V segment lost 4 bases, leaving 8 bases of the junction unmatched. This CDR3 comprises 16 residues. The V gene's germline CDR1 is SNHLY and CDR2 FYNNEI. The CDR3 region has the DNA TGTGCCAGCAGTGTTCGTCAGGGGACAGCTAACTATGGCTACACCTTC. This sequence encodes CASSVRQGTANYGYTF.

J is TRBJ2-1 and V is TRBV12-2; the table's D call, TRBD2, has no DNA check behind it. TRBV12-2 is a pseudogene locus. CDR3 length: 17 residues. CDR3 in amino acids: CASRTTQASGSYNEQFF. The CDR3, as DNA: TGTGCAAGTCGCACAACGCAGGCTAGCGGGAGTTACAATGAGCAGTTCTTC.

DNA for the CDR3: TGTGCCATCTCGCCTACGGGGGCGAACACCGGGGAGCTGTTTTTT. The encoded protein is CAISPTGANTGELFF. The V gene is TRBV10-3, the J gene TRBJ2-2, with D possibly being TRBD2 (6 bases). V shed 8 bases and J shed 0 bases, with 13 bases lying between them. Per the germline V gene, CDR1 is ENHRY and CDR2 is SYGVKD. The CDR3 loop spans 15 amino acids.

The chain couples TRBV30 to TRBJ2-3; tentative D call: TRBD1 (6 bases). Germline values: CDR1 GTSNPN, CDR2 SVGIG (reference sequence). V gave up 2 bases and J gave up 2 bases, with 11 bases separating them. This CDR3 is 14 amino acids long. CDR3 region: CAWSSDSVTDTQYF. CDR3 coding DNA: TGTGCCTGGAGTTCGGACAGCGTCACAGATACGCAGTATTTT.

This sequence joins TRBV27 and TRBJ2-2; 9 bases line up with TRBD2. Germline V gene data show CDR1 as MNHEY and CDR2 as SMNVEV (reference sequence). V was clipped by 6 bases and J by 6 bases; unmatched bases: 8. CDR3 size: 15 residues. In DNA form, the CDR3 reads TGTGCCAGCAGGAAGGGACTAGCAGCTCCCGGGGAGCTGTTTTTT. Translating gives CASRKGLAAPGELFF.

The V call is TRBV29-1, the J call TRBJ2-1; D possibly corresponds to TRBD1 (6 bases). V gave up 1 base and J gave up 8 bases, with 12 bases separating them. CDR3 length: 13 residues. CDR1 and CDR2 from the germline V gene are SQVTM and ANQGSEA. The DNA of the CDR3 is TGCAGCGTTGAAGGTACAGGGCCGGATGAGCAGTTCTTC. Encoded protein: CSVEGTGPDEQFF.

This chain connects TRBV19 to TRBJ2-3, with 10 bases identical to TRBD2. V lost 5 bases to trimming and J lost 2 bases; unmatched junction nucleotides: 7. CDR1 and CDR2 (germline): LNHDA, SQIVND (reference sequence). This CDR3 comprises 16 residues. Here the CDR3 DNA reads TGTGCCAGTAGTCCTCAGACTAGCGGGTACACAGATACGCAGTATTTT. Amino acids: CASSPQTSGYTDTQYF.